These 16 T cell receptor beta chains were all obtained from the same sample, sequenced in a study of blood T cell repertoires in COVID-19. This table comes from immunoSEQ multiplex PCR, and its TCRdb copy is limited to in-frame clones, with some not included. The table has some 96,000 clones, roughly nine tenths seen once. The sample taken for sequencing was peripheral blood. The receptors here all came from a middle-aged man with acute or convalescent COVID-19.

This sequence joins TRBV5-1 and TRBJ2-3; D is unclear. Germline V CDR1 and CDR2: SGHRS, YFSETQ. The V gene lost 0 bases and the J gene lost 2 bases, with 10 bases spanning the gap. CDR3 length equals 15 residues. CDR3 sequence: CASSLGTVITDTQYF. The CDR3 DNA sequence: TGCGCCAGCAGCTTGGGTACGGTGATCACAGATACGCAGTATTTT.

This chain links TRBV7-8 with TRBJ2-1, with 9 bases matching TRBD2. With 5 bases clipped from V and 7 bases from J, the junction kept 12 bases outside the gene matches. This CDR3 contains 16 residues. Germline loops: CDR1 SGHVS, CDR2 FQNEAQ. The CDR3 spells CASSTIAGVVWNEQFF. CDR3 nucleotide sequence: TGTGCCAGCAGCACGATAGCGGGAGTAGTTTGGAATGAGCAGTTCTTC.

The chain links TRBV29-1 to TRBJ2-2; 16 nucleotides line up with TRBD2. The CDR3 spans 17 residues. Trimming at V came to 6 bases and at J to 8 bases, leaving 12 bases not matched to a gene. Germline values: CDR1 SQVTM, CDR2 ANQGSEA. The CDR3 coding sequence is TGCAGCGTGATGGGACTAGCGGGAGGGAGAGGTTTAGGGGAGCTGTTTTTT. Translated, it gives CSVMGLAGGRGLGELFF.

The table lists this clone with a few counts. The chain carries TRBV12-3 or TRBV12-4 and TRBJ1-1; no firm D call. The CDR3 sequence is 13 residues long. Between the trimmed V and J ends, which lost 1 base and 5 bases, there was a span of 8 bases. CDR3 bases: TGTGCCAGCAGTTTAGAAGGGAGGACTGAAGCTTTCTTT. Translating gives CASSLEGRTEAFF.

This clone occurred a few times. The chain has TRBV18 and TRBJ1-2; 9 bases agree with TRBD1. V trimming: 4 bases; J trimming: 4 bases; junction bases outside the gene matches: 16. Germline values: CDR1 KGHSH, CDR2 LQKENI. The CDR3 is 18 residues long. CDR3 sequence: CASSRLGQGGGNGYGYTF. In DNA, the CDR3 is TGTGCCAGCTCACGGTTGGGACAGGGAGGTGGTAATGGCTATGGCTACACCTTC.

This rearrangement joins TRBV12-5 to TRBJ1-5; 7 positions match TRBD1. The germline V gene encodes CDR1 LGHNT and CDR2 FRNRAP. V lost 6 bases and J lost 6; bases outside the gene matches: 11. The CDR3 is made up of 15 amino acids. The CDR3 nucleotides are TGTGCTAGTGGGCCCGGGACAGTCGGGGGTCAGCCCCAGCATTTT. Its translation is CASGPGTVGGQPQHF.

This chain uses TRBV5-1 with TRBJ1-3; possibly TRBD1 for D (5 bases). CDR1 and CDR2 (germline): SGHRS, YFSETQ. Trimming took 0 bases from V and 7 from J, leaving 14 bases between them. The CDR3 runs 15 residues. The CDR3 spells CASSLVRQGANTIYF. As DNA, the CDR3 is TGCGCCAGCAGCTTGGTTCGTCAGGGTGCGAACACCATATATTTT.

CDR3 DNA: TGTGCCAGCTCCTGGGACAGGCCCGCAACTAATGAAAAACTGTTTTTT. It translates to CASSWDRPATNEKLFF. V gene TRBV18 combines with J gene TRBJ1-4; TRBD1 agrees at 8 bases. The CDR3 extends over 16 amino acids. The V gene's germline CDR1 is KGHSH and CDR2 LQKENI. The V segment lost 6 bases and the J segment 0 bases; nucleotides outside the gene matches: 6.

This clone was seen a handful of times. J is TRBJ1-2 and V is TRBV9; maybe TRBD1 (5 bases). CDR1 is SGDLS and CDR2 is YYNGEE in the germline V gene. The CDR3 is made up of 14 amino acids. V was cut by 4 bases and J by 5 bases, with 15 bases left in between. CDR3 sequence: CASSPRDSGYGYTF. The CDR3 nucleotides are TGTGCCAGCAGCCCCCGGGACTCAGGGTATGGCTACACCTTC.

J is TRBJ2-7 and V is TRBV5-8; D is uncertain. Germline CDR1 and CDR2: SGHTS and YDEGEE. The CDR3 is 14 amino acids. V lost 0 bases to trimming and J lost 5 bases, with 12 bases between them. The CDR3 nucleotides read TGTGCCAGCAGCTTGGTAACGGGTAGCCACGAGCAGTACTTC. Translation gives CASSLVTGSHEQYF.

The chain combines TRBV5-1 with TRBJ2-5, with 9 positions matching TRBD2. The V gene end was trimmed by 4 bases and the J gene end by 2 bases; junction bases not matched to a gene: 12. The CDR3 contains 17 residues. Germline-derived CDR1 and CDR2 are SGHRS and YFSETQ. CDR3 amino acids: CASSPDPSGISQETQYF. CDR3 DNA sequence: TGCGCCAGCAGCCCCGACCCTAGCGGGATATCACAAGAGACCCAGTACTTC.

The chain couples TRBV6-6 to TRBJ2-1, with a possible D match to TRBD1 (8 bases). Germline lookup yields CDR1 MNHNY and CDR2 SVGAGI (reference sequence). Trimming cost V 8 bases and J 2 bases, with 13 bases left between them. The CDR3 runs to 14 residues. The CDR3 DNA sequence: TGTGCCAGCGACAGGGGAGGGACCTACAATGAGCAGTTCTTC. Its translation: CASDRGGTYNEQFF.

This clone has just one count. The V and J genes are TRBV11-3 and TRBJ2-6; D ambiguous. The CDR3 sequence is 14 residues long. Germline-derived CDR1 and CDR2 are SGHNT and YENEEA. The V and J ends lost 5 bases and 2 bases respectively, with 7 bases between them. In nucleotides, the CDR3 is TGTGCCAGCAGCCTACGGGCTGGGGCCAACGTCCTGACTTTC. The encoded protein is CASSLRAGANVLTF. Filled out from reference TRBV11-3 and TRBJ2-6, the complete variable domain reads EAGVVQSPRYKIIEKKQPVAFWCNPISGHNTLYWYLQNLGQGPELLIRYENEEAVDDSQLPKDRFSAERLKGVDSTLKIQPAELGDSAVYLCASSLRAGANVLTFGAGSRLTVL.

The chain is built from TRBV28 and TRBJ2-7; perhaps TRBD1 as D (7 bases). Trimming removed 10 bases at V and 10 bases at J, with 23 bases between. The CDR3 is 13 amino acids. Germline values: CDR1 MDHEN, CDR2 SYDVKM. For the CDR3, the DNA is TGTGCCAAAAAACAGGGGTCTAGCGTCACCCAGTACTTC. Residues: CAKKQGSSVTQYF.

In DNA form, the CDR3 reads TGTGCCAGTAAAGTTGGCGGGGGCCTCGGGCAGTACTTC. Its protein product is CASKVGGGLGQYF. The chain couples TRBV6-5 to TRBJ2-7; the D gene is possibly TRBD2 (7 bases). Germline loops: CDR1 MNHEY, CDR2 SVGAGI. Trimming stripped 9 bases from V and 9 bases from J, with 21 bases between. The CDR3 contains 13 residues.

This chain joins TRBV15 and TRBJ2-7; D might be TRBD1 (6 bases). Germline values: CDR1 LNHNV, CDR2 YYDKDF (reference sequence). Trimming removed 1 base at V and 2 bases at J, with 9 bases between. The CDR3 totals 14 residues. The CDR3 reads CATSRAGATYEQYF. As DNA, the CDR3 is TGTGCCACCAGCAGAGCAGGGGCGACCTACGAGCAGTACTTC.